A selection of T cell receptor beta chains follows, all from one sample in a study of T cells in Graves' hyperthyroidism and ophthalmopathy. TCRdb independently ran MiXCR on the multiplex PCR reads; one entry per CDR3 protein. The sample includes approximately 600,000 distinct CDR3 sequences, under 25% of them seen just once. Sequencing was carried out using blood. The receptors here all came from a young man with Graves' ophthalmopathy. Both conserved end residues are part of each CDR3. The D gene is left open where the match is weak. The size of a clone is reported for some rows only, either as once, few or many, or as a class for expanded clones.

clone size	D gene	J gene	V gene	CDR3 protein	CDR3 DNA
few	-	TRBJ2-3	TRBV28	CASSKSGGPTDTQYF	TGTGCCAGCAGTAAATCCGGGGGGCCTACAGATACGCAGTATTTT
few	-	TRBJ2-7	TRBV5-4	CASSLERDPSSYEQYF	TGTGCCAGCAGCTTGGAAAGGGACCCCTCCTCCTACGAGCAGTACTTC
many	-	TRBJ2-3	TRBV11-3	CASAGASKPDTQYF	TGTGCCAGCGCAGGGGCTAGCAAACCAGATACGCAGTATTTT
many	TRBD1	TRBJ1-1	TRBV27	CASSPGQGARMNTEAFF	TGTGCCAGCAGCCCCGGACAGGGGGCACGAATGAACACTGAAGCTTTCTTT
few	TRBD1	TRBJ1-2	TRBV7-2	CASIFGGDRGYGYTF	TGTGCCAGCATTTTTGGGGGTGACAGGGGCTATGGCTACACCTTC
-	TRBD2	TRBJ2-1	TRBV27	CASSRGLAGVNNEQFF	TGTGCCAGCAGTCGGGGACTAGCGGGAGTGAACAATGAGCAGTTCTTC
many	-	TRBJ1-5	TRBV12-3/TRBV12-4	CASTLQGALQPQHF	TGTGCCAGTACACTGCAGGGTGCACTTCAGCCCCAGCATTTT
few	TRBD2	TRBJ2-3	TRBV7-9	CASSFRVAGPDTQYF	TGTGCCAGCAGCTTTAGGGTAGCGGGACCAGATACGCAGTATTTT
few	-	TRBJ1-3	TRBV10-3	CAIRGREGNTIYF	TGTGCCATCAGGGGCAGGGAGGGAAACACCATATATTTT
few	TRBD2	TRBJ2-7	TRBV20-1	CSASPLAGATPYYEQYF	TGCAGTGCCTCTCCACTAGCGGGAGCAACACCCTACTACGAGCAGTACTTC
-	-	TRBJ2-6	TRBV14	CASSQQGFSGANVLTF	TGTGCCAGCAGCCAACAGGGTTTCTCTGGGGCCAACGTCCTGACTTTC
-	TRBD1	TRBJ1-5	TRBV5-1	CASSIGTGGQPQHF	TGCGCCAGCAGCATAGGGACAGGGGGACAGCCCCAGCATTTT
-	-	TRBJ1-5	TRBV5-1	CASSLEVTGGNRPQHF	TGCGCCAGCAGCTTGGAAGTTACAGGTGGCAATCGGCCCCAGCATTTT
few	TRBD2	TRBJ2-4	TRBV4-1	CASSRQTSGKKDIQYF	TGCGCCAGCAGCCGCCAGACTAGCGGAAAAAAGGACATTCAGTACTTC
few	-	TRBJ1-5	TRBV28	CASSVRGRNQPQHF	TGTGCCAGCAGCGTGAGGGGGAGGAATCAGCCCCAGCATTTT
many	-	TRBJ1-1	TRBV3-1	CASSMWERSTEAFF	TGTGCCAGCAGTATGTGGGAGAGGAGCACTGAAGCTTTCTTT
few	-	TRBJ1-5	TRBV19	CASQVEDSNQPQHF	TGTGCCTCCCAGGTAGAAGATAGCAATCAGCCCCAGCATTTT
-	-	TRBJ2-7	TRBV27	CASRGGTGVYEQYF	TGTGCCAGCAGGGGGGGGACAGGCGTCTACGAGCAGTACTTC
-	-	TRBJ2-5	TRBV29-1	CSVVGVLRSYQETQYF	TGCAGCGTTGTGGGGGTACTGCGGTCGTACCAAGAGACCCAGTACTTC
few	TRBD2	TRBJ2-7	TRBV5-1	CASSRAGGRDYEQYF	TGCGCCAGCAGCCGAGCGGGAGGGAGGGACTACGAGCAGTACTTC
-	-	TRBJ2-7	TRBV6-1	CASSEYMGDYEQYF	TGTGCCAGCAGTGAATATATGGGGGACTACGAGCAGTACTTC
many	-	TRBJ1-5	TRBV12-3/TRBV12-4	CASSLTDNQPQHF	TGTGCCAGCAGTTTGACGGACAATCAGCCCCAGCATTTT
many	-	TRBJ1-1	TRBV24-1	CATSDSGVAEAFF	TGTGCCACCAGTGATTCGGGGGTGGCTGAAGCTTTCTTT
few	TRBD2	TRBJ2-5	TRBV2	CASSDWTSLETQYF	TGTGCCAGCAGTGATTGGACTAGTCTCGAGACCCAGTACTTC
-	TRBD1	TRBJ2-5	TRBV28	CASSHTGGRETQYF	TGTGCCAGCAGTCATACAGGGGGGCGGGAGACCCAGTACTTC
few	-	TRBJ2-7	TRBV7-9	CASSPWPYEQYF	TGTGCCAGCAGCCCCTGGCCCTACGAGCAGTACTTC
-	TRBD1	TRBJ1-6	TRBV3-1	CASSHWDWRGEGASPLHF	TGTGCCAGCAGCCACTGGGACTGGAGGGGTGAGGGGGCTTCACCCCTCCACTTT
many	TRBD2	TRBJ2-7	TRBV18	CASSPPGGGPHEQYF	TGTGCCAGCTCACCCCCGGGAGGGGGACCTCACGAGCAGTACTTC
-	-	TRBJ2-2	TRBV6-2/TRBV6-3	CASSPPVTGELFF	TGTGCCAGCAGCCCACCAGTGACCGGGGAGCTGTTTTTT
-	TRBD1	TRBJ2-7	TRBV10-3	CAISGSGTGTYEQYF	TGTGCCATCAGTGGCTCAGGGACAGGGACATACGAGCAGTACTTC
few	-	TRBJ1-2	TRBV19	CEPENYGYTF	TGTGAACCCGAGAACTATGGCTACACCTTC
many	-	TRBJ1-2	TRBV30	CAWSVLGLHYGYTF	TGTGCCTGGAGTGTACTGGGGTTGCACTATGGCTACACCTTC
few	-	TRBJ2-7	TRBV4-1	CASSQERESSYEQYF	TGCGCCAGCAGCCAAGAGCGCGAGAGCTCCTACGAGCAGTACTTC
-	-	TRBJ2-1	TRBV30	CAWSESSVYNEQFF	TGTGCCTGGAGTGAGAGTAGCGTATACAATGAGCAGTTCTTC
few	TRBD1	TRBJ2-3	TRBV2	CASSGRGPNTDTQYF	TGTGCCAGCAGTGGCAGGGGGCCGAACACAGATACGCAGTATTTT
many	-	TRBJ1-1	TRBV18	CASSPLKENTEAFF	TGTGCCAGCTCACCACTTAAGGAAAACACTGAAGCTTTCTTT
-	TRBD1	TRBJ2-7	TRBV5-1	CASSWTGTGGDEQYF	TGCGCCAGCAGCTGGACCGGGACAGGGGGCGACGAGCAGTACTTC
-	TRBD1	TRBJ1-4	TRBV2	CARQRRGLTNEKLFF	TGTGCCAGACAAAGAAGGGGGCTAACTAATGAAAAACTGTTTTTT
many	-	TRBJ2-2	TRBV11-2	CASSLGAGTGKNTGELFF	TGTGCCAGCAGCTTAGGAGCTGGGACTGGAAAGAACACCGGGGAGCTGTTTTTT
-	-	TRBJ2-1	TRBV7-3	CASSTAGGPYNERFF	TGTGCCAGCAGCACCGCGGGCGGCCCCTACAATGAGCGGTTCTTC
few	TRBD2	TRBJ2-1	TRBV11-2	CASSLEVAGSYNEQFF	TGTGCCAGCAGCTTAGAGGTAGCGGGTTCTTACAATGAGCAGTTCTTC
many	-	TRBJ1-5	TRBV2	CASSDSQVLKPQHF	TGTGCCAGCAGTGATTCGCAGGTTTTAAAGCCCCAGCATTTT
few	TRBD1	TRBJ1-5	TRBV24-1	CATSDSGQGLRNQPQHF	TGTGCCACCAGTGATTCGGGACAGGGGTTAAGGAATCAGCCCCAGCATTTT
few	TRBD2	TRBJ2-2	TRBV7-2	CASSLFTSENTGELFF	TGTGCCAGCAGCTTATTCACTAGCGAAAACACCGGGGAGCTGTTTTTT
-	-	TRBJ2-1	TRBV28	CASSLGREHYNEQFF	TGTGCCAGCAGTCTCGGCCGGGAGCATTACAATGAGCAGTTCTTC
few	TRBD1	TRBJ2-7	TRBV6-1	CASRGRQGAYEQYF	TGTGCCAGCAGAGGTAGGCAGGGGGCCTACGAGCAGTACTTC
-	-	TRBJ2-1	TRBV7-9	CASSFPTSYNEQFF	TGTGCCAGCAGCTTCCCGACCTCCTACAATGAGCAGTTCTTC
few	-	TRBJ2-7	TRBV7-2	CASSFLTGTYEQYF	TGTGCCAGCAGCTTTCTAACGGGAACCTACGAGCAGTACTTC
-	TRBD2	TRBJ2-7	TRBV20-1	CSARVSSGRASYEQYF	TGCAGTGCTAGAGTGAGTAGCGGGAGGGCCTCCTACGAGCAGTACTTC
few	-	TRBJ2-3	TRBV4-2	CASSQAVQAGGDTQYF	TGTGCCAGCAGCCAAGCGGTGCAGGCCGGGGGAGATACGCAGTATTTT
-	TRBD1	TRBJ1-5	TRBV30	CAWSVQGASSNQPQHF	TGTGCCTGGAGTGTACAGGGGGCGAGCAGCAATCAGCCCCAGCATTTT
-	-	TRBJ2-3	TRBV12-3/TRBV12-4	CASSFPISDTQYF	TGTGCCAGCAGTTTCCCAATTAGCGATACGCAGTATTTT
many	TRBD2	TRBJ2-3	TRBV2	CASNLAGSTDTQYF	TGTGCCAGCAATCTAGCGGGAAGCACAGATACGCAGTATTTT